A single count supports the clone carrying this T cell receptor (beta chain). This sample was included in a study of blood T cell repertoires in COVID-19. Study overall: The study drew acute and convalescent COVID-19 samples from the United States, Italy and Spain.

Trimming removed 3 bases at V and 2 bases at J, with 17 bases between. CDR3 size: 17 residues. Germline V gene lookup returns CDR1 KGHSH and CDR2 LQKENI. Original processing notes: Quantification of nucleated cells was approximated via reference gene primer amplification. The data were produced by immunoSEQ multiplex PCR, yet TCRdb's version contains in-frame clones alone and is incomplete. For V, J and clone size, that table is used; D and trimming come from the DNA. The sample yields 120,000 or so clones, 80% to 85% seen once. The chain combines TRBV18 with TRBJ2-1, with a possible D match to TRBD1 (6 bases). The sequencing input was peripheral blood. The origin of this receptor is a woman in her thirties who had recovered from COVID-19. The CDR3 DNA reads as TGTGCCAGCTCACCGAGCAAAAGGGGGACGGCCTACAATGAGCAGTTCTTC. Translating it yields CASSPSKRGTAYNEQFF. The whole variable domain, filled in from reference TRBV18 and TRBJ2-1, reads NAGVMQNPRHLVRRRGQEARLRCSPMKGHSHVYWYRQLPEEGLKFMVYLQKENIIDESGMPKERFSAEFPKEGPSILRIQQVVRGDSAAYFCASSPSKRGTAYNEQFFGPGTRLTVL.